What follows describes a single T cell receptor beta chain. The repertoire was sequenced with immunoSEQ multiplex PCR; TCRdb's copy has only in-frame clones and lacks some. The data contain some 24,000 clones, approximately 88% of them seen just once; the ten biggest clones take up nearly 10%. CDR3 length: 11 amino acids. V lost 4 bases to trimming and J lost 7 bases, with 5 bases between them. Germline values: CDR1 MGHDK, CDR2 SYGVNS. The sample belongs to a study of PD-L1 blockade in urothelial cancer. The rearrangement uses TRBV25-1 and TRBJ2-1, with D unclear. The material sequenced was PBMCs, taken around atezolizumab (anti-PD-L1) treatment. The sequence was obtained from a man in his sixties or seventies with urothelial cancer. The CDR3 region is CASSVVNEQFF. For the CDR3, the DNA is TGTGCCAGCAGTGTCGTTAATGAGCAGTTCTTC.